A single sample is the source of the 3 T cell receptor beta chains below, sequenced in a study of T-cell memory formation after mild COVID-19. From the 5' RACE reads, TCRdb called clonotypes with MiXCR, one entry per CDR3 protein. The sample has 180,000 or so distinct CDR3 sequences, approximately 10% seen once. The sample comprised PBMCs or a T cell subset sorted from them (not recorded which). Receptors originate from a man younger than 30 who had mild COVID-19 (a few samples of this study predate the infection). Cell type and time point are not known.

J is TRBJ2-5 and V is TRBV3-1; 7 positions match TRBD1. The length of the CDR3 is 15 residues. Trimming at V came to 1 base and at J to 9 bases, leaving 11 bases not matched to a gene. Germline V CDR1 and CDR2: LGHDT, YNNKEL (reference sequence). DNA for the CDR3: TGTGCCAGCAGCCAAGCATCCGGGACAGTGACGCCCCAGTACTTC. This sequence encodes CASSQASGTVTPQYF.

This clonotype showed up just a few times. The rearrangement uses TRBV4-1 and TRBJ2-5; D is ambiguous. The CDR3 covers 15 residues. Trimming left V 0 bases short and J 2 bases short, with 10 bases between. Germline V CDR1 and CDR2: MGHRA, YSYEKL. The CDR3 coding sequence is TGCGCCAGCAGCCAAGATTTTAGTGGACAAGAGACCCAGTACTTC. Translated, it gives CASSQDFSGQETQYF.

The sample holds a few counts of this clonotype. The chain couples TRBV7-2 to TRBJ2-5; perhaps TRBD1 as D (6 bases). Germline V gene data show CDR1 as SGHTA and CDR2 as FQGNSA. The CDR3 spans 15 residues. Trimming left V 5 bases short and J 7 bases short, with 20 bases between. The CDR3, as DNA: TGTGCCAGCAGCCTTACGACAGGCGGTGTTCGGACCCAGTACTTC. Its protein product is CASSLTTGGVRTQYF.